This T cell receptor (beta chain) was profiled in a study of T cells in narcolepsy. Study as a whole: Enrolled donors included narcolepsy type 1 or type 2 patients and healthy controls. Study-wide results and limits: Reportedly, autoreactive clonotypes were serially detected in patients' blood but not controls'. Autoreactive clone sequences were missing from some blood memory CD4+ repertoires.

TCRdb's table, derived via immunoSEQ multiplex PCR, lists solely in-frame clones and lacks some. The profile shows some 19,000 clones, approximately 90% of them singletons. The V and J ends lost 0 bases and 1 base, in that order; junction bases with no gene match: 8. CDR3 size: 17 residues. Germline values: CDR1 SGHRS, CDR2 YFSETQ. As to this clone: Its cognate antigen is unknown.

This chain joins TRBV5-1 and TRBJ1-2; 8 bases agree with TRBD1. The TCR was taken from a human donor in good health. Sequenced input: memory (CD45RA-) CD4+ T cells from blood. The CDR3 sequence is CASSLAQGARDNYGYTF. DNA of the CDR3: TGCGCCAGCAGCTTGGCGCAGGGGGCGCGGGATAACTATGGCTACACCTTC.